This T cell receptor (beta chain) was retrieved from a study of shared clonotypes between healthy human individuals. Generated by immunoSEQ multiplex PCR, the TCRdb table keeps only in-frame clones and is missing some. The sample holds nearly 1 million clones; 76% are singletons and the top ten take over 1.3%. The CDR3 spans 14 residues. Trimming cost V 5 bases and J 4 bases, with 14 bases left between them. Germline CDR1 and CDR2: MNHEY and SVGAGI. The chain has TRBV6-5 and TRBJ2-5; a possible D gene is TRBD1 (6 bases). Sequenced: memory CD4+ T cells sorted from blood. Noted subset: CD45RA-negative fraction. This sequence originates from a man aged 18-30 years in good health. CDR3 sequence (DNA): TGTGCCAGCAGTAAACAGGGACGGCGAGAGACCCAGTACTTC. This codes for CASSKQGRRETQYF.